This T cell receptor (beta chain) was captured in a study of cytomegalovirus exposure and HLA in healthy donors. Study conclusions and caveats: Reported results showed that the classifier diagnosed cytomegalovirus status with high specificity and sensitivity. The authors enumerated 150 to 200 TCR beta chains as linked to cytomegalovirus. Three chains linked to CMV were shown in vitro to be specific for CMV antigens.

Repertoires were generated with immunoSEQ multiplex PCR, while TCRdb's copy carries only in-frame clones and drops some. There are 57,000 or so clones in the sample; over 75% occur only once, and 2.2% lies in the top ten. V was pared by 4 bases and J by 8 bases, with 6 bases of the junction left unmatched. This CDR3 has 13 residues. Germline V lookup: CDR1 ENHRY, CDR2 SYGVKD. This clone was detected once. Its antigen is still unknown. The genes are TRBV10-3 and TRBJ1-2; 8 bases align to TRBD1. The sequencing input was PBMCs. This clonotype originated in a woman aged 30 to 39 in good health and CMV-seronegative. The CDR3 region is CAISGDRGWGYTF. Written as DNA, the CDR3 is TGTGCCATCAGTGGAGACAGGGGCTGGGGCTACACCTTC.